This T cell receptor beta chain is from a study of T cell repertoires in cytomegalovirus infection. About the research overall: CMV infection together with matching HLA type was indicated by public TCR beta signatures. Broader study findings: Dominating the ex vivo response were TCR beta clonotypes that were CMV-specific and HLA-C-restricted.

In TCRdb, the reads were re-called with MiXCR into one record per CDR3 protein. The table has some 800,000 distinct CDR3 sequences, approximately 29% seen once; the top ten hold roughly 12%. This CDR3 is 14 amino acids long. The germline V and J ends were trimmed by 4 bases and 0 bases, with 10 bases remaining between them. Germline loops: CDR1 SGDLS, CDR2 YYNGEE. Notes on this clonotype: The antigen is unknown. A much more abundant neighbour one base away suggests this may be a read error.

The sequenced sample was cultured CD8+ T cells from PBMCs, obtained from culture after CMV antigen stimulation. The chain joins TRBV9 to TRBJ1-2, with D unclear. The TCR originated in a human donor in good health (CMV status not recorded). Some clones in this sample may be carry-over from other donors' samples. The CDR3 spells CASSHGEANYGYTF. In DNA, the CDR3 is TGTGCCAGCAGCCACGGGGAAGCTAACTATGGCTACACCTTC.